Presented here are 18 T cell receptor beta chains from one specimen sequenced in a study of T-cell reconstitution after alpha-beta-depleted transplantation in children. Unique molecular identifiers tagged the TCRbeta library. TCRdb called the PCR reads again in MiXCR, with one record for every CDR3 protein. The sample has about 540,000 distinct CDR3 sequences, around 18% seen once. The sample here was PBMCs from the stem cell graft donor, taken from the stem cell graft. Every receptor here comes from a human donor who donated a stem cell graft to a child with acute lymphoblastic leukemia.

This clonotype was picked up a small number of times. This chain links TRBV20-1 with TRBJ2-7; weak D call: TRBD2 (6 bases). CDR1 and CDR2 (germline): DFQATT, SNEGSKA (reference sequence). CDR3 length equals 12 residues. V lost 3 bases to trimming and J lost 6 bases, with 12 bases between them. The DNA for the CDR3 is TGCAGTGCTAGCCAGCGGGTAAGCGAGCAGTACTTC. Residues: CSASQRVSEQYF.

This clonotype was recorded a few times. The V gene is TRBV4-1, the J gene TRBJ2-7; D is perhaps TRBD1 or TRBD2 (5 bases each). Germline assignment: CDR1 MGHRA and CDR2 YSYEKL. The CDR3 runs to 19 residues. Trimming pared 0 bases from V and 3 bases from J, leaving 24 bases between. CDR3 region: CASSQDLSGRWQAFYEQYF. The DNA for the CDR3 is TGCGCCAGCAGCCAAGATCTTTCGGGACGGTGGCAGGCCTTCTACGAGCAGTACTTC.

The V call is TRBV20-1, the J call TRBJ2-2, with a weak D call TRBD1 (7 bases). Per the germline V gene, CDR1 is DFQATT and CDR2 is SNEGSKA (reference sequence). V was clipped by 0 bases and J by 5 bases, with 13 bases between them. There are 15 residues in the CDR3. The CDR3 region has the DNA TGCAGTGCTAGAGATCTGGCAGGGGGGACCGGGGAGCTGTTTTTT. It encodes CSARDLAGGTGELFF.

As concerns this clonotype: A much larger clone lies one base from this, so it may be a read error. V is TRBV12-3 or TRBV12-4 and J is TRBJ1-5; D is unclear. There are 13 residues in the CDR3. With 5 bases removed from V and 2 bases from J, the gap between germline ends came to 7 bases. The CDR3 reads CASSHGGNQPQHF. The CDR3 nucleotides read TGTGCCAGCAGTCACGGGGGCAATCAGCCCCAGCATTTT.

V is TRBV5-1 and J is TRBJ2-2; 10 bases line up with TRBD2. The CDR3 loop spans 14 amino acids. V gave up 2 bases and J gave up 7 bases; unmatched junction bases: 2. Germline-derived CDR1 and CDR2 are SGHRS and YFSETQ. The CDR3 here is CASSFRTSGGELFF. The CDR3, as DNA: TGCGCCAGCAGCTTTAGGACTAGCGGCGGGGAGCTGTTTTTT.

This clonotype was counted only a few times. V usage is TRBV6-5 and J usage is TRBJ2-1; D call uncertain. This CDR3 has 12 residues. V was cut by 3 bases and J by 7 bases, with 7 bases left in between. Germline V gene sequence: CDR1 MNHEY, CDR2 SVGAGI. The CDR3 is CASSYFGNEQFF. CDR3 nucleotide sequence: TGTGCCAGCAGTTATTTCGGGAATGAGCAGTTCTTC.

V usage is TRBV20-1 and J usage is TRBJ2-2; D might be TRBD1 or TRBD2, each matching 5 bases. Germline V CDR1 and CDR2: DFQATT, SNEGSKA (reference sequence). Trimming took 0 bases from V and 7 from J, leaving 18 bases between them. This CDR3 spans 16 amino acids. The CDR3 spells CSARDGLDGGNGELFF. CDR3 nucleotides: TGCAGTGCTAGAGACGGCCTTGATGGGGGTAACGGGGAGCTGTTTTTT.

DNA for the CDR3: TGTGCCAGCAGTTTACGGTTTGGGACAGGCTATGGCTACACCTTC. This gives the protein CASSLRFGTGYGYTF. This sequence joins TRBV12-3 or TRBV12-4 and TRBJ1-2; 8 positions match TRBD1. V was clipped by 2 bases and J by 4 bases; unmatched bases: 6. The CDR3 is made up of 15 amino acids.

This chain uses TRBV14 with TRBJ2-7; D possibly corresponds to TRBD1 (6 bases). Germline V gene data show CDR1 as SGHDN and CDR2 as FVKESK. This CDR3 contains 15 residues. Trimming shortened V by 0 bases and J by 5 bases, and 14 bases separated the two germline ends. The CDR3 is CASSQDQGMEDEQYF. CDR3 bases: TGTGCCAGCAGCCAAGATCAGGGGATGGAGGACGAGCAGTACTTC.

The V call is TRBV4-1, the J call TRBJ2-5, with TRBD2 identical over 8 bases. The CDR3 has 15 amino acids. V shed 5 bases and J 5 bases; nucleotides not matched to a gene: 10. CDR1 is MGHRA, CDR2 YSYEKL, per germline. The CDR3 here is CASSEIAGSRETQYF. The CDR3 coding sequence is TGCGCCAGCAGCGAAATAGCGGGAAGCAGGGAGACCCAGTACTTC.

There are a few counts of this clonotype. The chain is built from TRBV15 and TRBJ1-4; the D is unclear. The V gene lost 5 bases and the J gene lost 5 bases, with 9 bases spanning the gap. The CDR3 runs 13 residues. CDR1 and CDR2 (germline): LNHNV, YYDKDF (reference sequence). The CDR3 region has the DNA TGTGCCACCAGCGGCATTGGAAATGAAAAACTGTTTTTT. This codes for CATSGIGNEKLFF.

This clonotype occurred a few times. The rearrangement uses TRBV4-2 and TRBJ2-1, with 11 positions matching TRBD2. CDR1 and CDR2 from the germline V gene are LGHNA and YNFKEQ. V shed 7 bases, J shed 8 bases, and the junction held 10 bases outside the gene matches. The CDR3 runs to 15 residues. The CDR3: CASTYTSGRRDEQFF. The CDR3 DNA reads TGTGCCAGCACCTATACTAGCGGGAGAAGGGATGAGCAGTTCTTC.

This clonotype appeared a few times. The V and J genes are TRBV29-1 and TRBJ2-7; D assignment may be TRBD1 or TRBD2 (5 bases each). CDR1 SQVTM and CDR2 ANQGSEA come from the germline V gene. This CDR3 region has 15 residues. V was clipped by 6 bases and J by 2 bases, with 20 bases between them. This CDR3 reads CSVQPAGTITYEQYF. The CDR3 region has the DNA TGCAGCGTCCAGCCCGCCGGGACGATAACCTACGAGCAGTACTTC.

The chain uses TRBV2 and TRBJ2-3, with 7 bases lining up with TRBD1. V was clipped by 10 bases and J by 3 bases; unmatched bases: 10. The CDR3 contains 14 residues. Germline assignment: CDR1 SNHLY and CDR2 FYNNEI. Written as DNA, the CDR3 is TGTGCCACCTCAAGGGACAGCCCGACAGATACGCAGTATTTT. Its protein is CATSRDSPTDTQYF.

The chain couples TRBV4-1 to TRBJ2-3, with 9 bases identical to TRBD2. Germline lookup yields CDR1 MGHRA and CDR2 YSYEKL. The CDR3 totals 16 residues. V lost 4 bases to trimming and J lost 2 bases; unmatched junction nucleotides: 7. CDR3 DNA sequence: TGCGCCAGCAGCCCCTTAGCGGGAGTGACCACAGATACGCAGTATTTT. The encoded protein is CASSPLAGVTTDTQYF.

In the case of this clonotype: At one end the junction does not follow the germline gene, possibly because of a read error. The chain is built from TRBV6-2 or TRBV6-3 and TRBJ2-3; no reliable D call. CDR1 MNHEY and CDR2 SVGEGT come from the germline V gene. The length of the CDR3 is 15 residues. The CDR3 here is CASSQQHYYLDTQYF. CDR3 nucleotides: TGTGCCAGCAGTCAACAACACTACTATTTGGATACGCAGTATTTC.

The chain is built from TRBV29-1 and TRBJ1-2, with D uncertain. Trimming stripped 7 bases from V and 6 bases from J, with 15 bases between. The CDR3 is 12 amino acids. Per the germline V gene, CDR1 is SQVTM and CDR2 is ANQGSEA. CDR3 sequence: CSAVGLKDGYTF. As DNA, the CDR3 is TGCAGCGCCGTAGGATTGAAGGATGGCTACACCTTC.

This clonotype was detected only a few times. V gene TRBV7-9 combines with J gene TRBJ2-7; TRBD2 might be the D (6 bases). The CDR3 is 15 amino acids. The V end lost 1 base, the J end lost 3 bases, and 13 bases lay between the germline ends. The V gene's germline CDR1 is SEHNR and CDR2 FQNEAQ (reference sequence). CDR3 nucleotide sequence: TGTGCCAGCAGCTTAGTAGGGGCAGCGGGCTACGAGCAGTACTTC. Protein sequence: CASSLVGAAGYEQYF.